Following are 6 T cell receptor beta chains from one sample sequenced in a study of cytomegalovirus exposure and HLA in healthy donors (dated by TCRdb to about 2017). The protocol used for the library was the immunoSEQ multiplex PCR assay. TCRdb provides this immuneACCESS table in a form limited to in-frame rearrangements. Some clones are lacking; in checked studies, under half of them reflect an unresolved V gene, and why the rest are absent is not known. The sample profile shows about 150,000 clones; roughly 86% of them were found once. The ten top clones hold approximately 2% of the sample. Sequencing was done on a sample of PBMCs. Receptor source: a human donor in good health.

The genes are TRBV30 and TRBJ2-5; maybe TRBD2 (5 bases). The J call may not be correct, given that the DNA end is closer to TRBJ2-7. This CDR3 has 17 residues. Germline V gene lookup returns CDR1 GTSNPN and CDR2 SVGIG (reference sequence). Here the CDR3 reads CAWSLTRGSRLGYEQYF. CDR3 DNA sequence: TGTGCCTGGAGTCTGACGCGAGGGTCCCGATTAGGCTACGAGCAGTACTTC.

This rearrangement joins TRBV9 to TRBJ1-2, with D hard to call. V lost 4 bases and J 2 bases, leaving 9 bases between the germline ends. Germline CDR1 and CDR2: SGDLS and YYNGEE. This CDR3 contains 13 residues. The CDR3 DNA reads TGTGCCAGCAGCACCAGACAAAACTATGGCTACACCTTC. It codes for CASSTRQNYGYTF.

This chain links TRBV4-3 with TRBJ1-2, with D unclear. CDR1 is LGHNA, CDR2 YSLEER, per germline. This CDR3 spans 15 amino acids. Between the trimmed V and J ends, which lost 0 bases and 4 bases, there was a span of 12 bases. In DNA form, the CDR3 reads TGCGCCAGCAGCCAAGAAATCGGGAGTCCCTATGGCTACACCTTC. It specifies CASSQEIGSPYGYTF.

This chain links TRBV7-9 with TRBJ1-2; TRBD1 agrees at 8 bases. The CDR3 loop spans 15 amino acids. J gave up 4 bases and V 3 bases, and 7 bases lay outside the gene matches. Germline CDR1 reads SEHNR; CDR2 reads FQNEAQ (reference sequence). The CDR3 sequence: CASSLTGDGGYGYTF. In DNA, the CDR3 is TGTGCCAGCAGCTTGACAGGGGATGGTGGCTATGGCTACACCTTC. Filled out from reference TRBV7-9 and TRBJ1-2, the complete variable domain reads DTGVSQNPRHKITKRGQNVTFRCDPISEHNRLYWYRQTLGQGPEFLTYFQNEAQLEKSRLLSDRFSAERPKGSFSTLEIQRTEQGDSAMYLCASSLTGDGGYGYTFGSGTRLTVV.

CDR3 amino acids: CASSFRTAENTEAFF. The CDR3 DNA follows: TGCGCCAGCAGCTTCCGGACAGCCGAGAACACTGAAGCTTTCTTT. The chain couples TRBV5-1 to TRBJ1-1, with a weak D call TRBD1 (6 bases). The ends were cut back, 2 bases at V and 1 base at J, with 12 bases in the middle. The CDR3 has 15 amino acids. CDR1 SGHRS and CDR2 YFSETQ come from the germline V gene.

The chain combines TRBV29-1 with TRBJ2-7; TRBD1 aligns across 9 bases. Germline trimming cut 6 bases from V and 2 bases from J; bases unmatched to any gene: 2. CDR1 SQVTM and CDR2 ANQGSEA come from the germline V gene. The length of the CDR3 is 12 residues. The CDR3 here is CSVGTGTYEQYF. CDR3 in DNA: TGCAGCGTGGGGACAGGGACCTACGAGCAGTACTTC.